The T cell receptor beta chain under discussion was sequenced for a study of T cell responses to AZD1222 COVID-19 vaccine. Note on this clone: Its antigen is unidentified.

Trimming shortened V by 1 base and J by 0 bases, and 7 bases separated the two germline ends. The CDR3 is made up of 16 amino acids. Germline CDR1 and CDR2: MNHEY and SMNVEV (reference sequence). Only in-frame clones appear in the TCRdb table, and some are missing; sequencing was by immunoSEQ multiplex PCR. This repertoire shows roughly 120,000 clones, around 89% found once; its top ten account for 4% to 5%. Regarding the study as a whole: It should be noted that donors were predominantly white British and more often female, and clonal diversity was possibly underestimated. Repertoires were obtained solely post-peak T cell response.

The specimen comprised peripheral blood, sampled on day 0 of AZD1222 vaccination. This chain connects TRBV27 to TRBJ2-6, with D tentatively TRBD1 (6 bases). The clonotype was recovered from an adult in good health. The CDR3: CASSLWDTSGANVLTF. CDR3 in DNA: TGTGCCAGCAGTTTATGGGACACCTCTGGGGCCAACGTCCTGACTTTC.